This TCR beta chain came from a study of blood T cell repertoires in COVID-19. Looking at the study overall: Sources were T cells, B-cell-depleted T cells, or PBMCs; the material itself was cDNA or gDNA.

V was pared by 3 bases and J by 7 bases, with 14 bases of the junction left unmatched. From germline, CDR1 is SGHVS and CDR2 FNYEAQ. This CDR3 has 16 residues. Using immunoSEQ multiplex PCR, the repertoire was profiled, and TCRdb retains in-frame clones only, with some absent. The sample yields about 190,000 clones, roughly nine tenths seen once. This chain connects TRBV7-6 to TRBJ1-2; 7 bases agree with TRBD1. The TCR was taken from a man aged 65 to 85 with active or convalescent COVID-19. The source material was peripheral blood. CDR3: CASSLGGPRGIGGYTF. The CDR3 DNA reads TGTGCCAGCAGCTTGGGGGGCCCCAGGGGGATAGGTGGCTACACCTTC.